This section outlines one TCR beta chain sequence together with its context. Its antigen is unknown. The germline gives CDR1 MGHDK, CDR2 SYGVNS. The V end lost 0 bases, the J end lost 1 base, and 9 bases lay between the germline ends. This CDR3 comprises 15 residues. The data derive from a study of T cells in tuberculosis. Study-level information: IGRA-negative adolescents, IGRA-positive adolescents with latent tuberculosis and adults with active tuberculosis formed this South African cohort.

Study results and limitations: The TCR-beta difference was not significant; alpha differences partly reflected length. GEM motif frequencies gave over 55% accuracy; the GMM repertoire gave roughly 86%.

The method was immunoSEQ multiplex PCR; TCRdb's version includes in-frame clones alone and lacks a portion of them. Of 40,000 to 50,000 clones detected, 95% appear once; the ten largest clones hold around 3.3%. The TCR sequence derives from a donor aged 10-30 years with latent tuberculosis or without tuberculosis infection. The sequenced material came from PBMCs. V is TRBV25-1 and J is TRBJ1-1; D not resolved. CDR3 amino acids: CASSEYGQTNTEAFF. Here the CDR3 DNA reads TGTGCCAGCAGTGAATATGGGCAGACGAACACTGAAGCTTTCTTT.